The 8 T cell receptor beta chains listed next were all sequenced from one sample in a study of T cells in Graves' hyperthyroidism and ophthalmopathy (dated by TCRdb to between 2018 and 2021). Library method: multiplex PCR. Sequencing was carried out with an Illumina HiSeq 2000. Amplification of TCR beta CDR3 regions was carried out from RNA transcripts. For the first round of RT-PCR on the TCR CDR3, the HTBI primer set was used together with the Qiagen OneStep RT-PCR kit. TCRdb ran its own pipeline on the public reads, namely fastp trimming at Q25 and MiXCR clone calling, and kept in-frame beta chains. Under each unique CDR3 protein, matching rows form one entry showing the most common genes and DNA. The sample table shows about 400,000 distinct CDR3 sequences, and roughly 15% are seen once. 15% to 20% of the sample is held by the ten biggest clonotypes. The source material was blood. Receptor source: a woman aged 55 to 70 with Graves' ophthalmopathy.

The CDR3 region is CASTPGAGEGETQYF. The CDR3 DNA follows: TGTGCCAGCACTCCGGGGGCAGGTGAAGGAGAGACCCAGTACTTC. The chain is built from TRBV6-1 and TRBJ2-5; D may be TRBD1 or TRBD2 (6 bases each). This CDR3 region has 15 residues. CDR1 is MNHNS, CDR2 SASEGT, per germline. The ends were cut back, 7 bases at V and 4 bases at J, with 19 bases in the middle.

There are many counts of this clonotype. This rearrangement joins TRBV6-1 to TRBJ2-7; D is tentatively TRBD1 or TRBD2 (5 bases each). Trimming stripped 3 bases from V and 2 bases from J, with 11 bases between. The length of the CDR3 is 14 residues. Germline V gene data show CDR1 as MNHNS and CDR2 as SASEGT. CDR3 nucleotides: TGTGCCAGCAGTGACCGGGACGGCACCTACGAGCAGTACTTC. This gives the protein CASSDRDGTYEQYF.

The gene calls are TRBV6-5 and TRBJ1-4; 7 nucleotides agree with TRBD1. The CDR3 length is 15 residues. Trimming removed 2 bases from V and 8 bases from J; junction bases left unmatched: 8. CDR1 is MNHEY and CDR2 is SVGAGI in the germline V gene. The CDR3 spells CASSYGQGVGEKLFF. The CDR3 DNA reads TGTGCCAGCAGTTACGGGCAGGGGGTAGGCGAAAAACTGTTTTTT.

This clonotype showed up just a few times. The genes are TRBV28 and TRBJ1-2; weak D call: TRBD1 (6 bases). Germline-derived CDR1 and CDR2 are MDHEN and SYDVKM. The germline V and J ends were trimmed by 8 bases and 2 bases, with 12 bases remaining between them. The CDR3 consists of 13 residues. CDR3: CASSTGQNYGYTF. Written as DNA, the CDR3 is TGTGCCAGCTCTACCGGACAGAACTATGGCTACACCTTC.

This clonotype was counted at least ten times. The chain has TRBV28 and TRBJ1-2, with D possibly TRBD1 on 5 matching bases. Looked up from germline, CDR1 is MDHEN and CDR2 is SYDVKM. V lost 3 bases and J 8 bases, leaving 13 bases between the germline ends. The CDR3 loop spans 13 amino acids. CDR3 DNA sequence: TGTGCCAGCAGTTTTTCTGCAGGGTTAGGCTACACCTTC. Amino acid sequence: CASSFSAGLGYTF.

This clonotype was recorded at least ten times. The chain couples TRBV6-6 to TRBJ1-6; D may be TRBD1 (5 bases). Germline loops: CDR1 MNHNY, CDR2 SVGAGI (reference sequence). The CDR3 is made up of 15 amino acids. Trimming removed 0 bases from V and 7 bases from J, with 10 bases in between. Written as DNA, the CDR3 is TGTGCCAGCAGTTACTCTTGGGACGGAAATTCACCCCTCCACTTT. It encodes CASSYSWDGNSPLHF.

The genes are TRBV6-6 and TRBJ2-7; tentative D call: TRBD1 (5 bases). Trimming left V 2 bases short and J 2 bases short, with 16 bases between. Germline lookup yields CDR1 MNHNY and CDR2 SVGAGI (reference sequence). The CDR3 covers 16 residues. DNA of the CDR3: TGTGCCAGCAGTTACCAGGGCGGCACAACACCCTACGAGCAGTACTTC. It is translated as CASSYQGGTTPYEQYF.

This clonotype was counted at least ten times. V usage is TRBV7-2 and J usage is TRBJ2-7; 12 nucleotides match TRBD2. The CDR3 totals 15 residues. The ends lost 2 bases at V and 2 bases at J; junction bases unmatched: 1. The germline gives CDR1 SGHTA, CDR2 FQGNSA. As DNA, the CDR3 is TGTGCCAGCAGCTTACGGACTAGCGGGGCCTACGAGCAGTACTTC. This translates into CASSLRTSGAYEQYF.